These T cell receptor beta chains were read from a single sample in a study of technical replicates of blood from several donors. The method was immunoSEQ multiplex PCR; TCRdb's version includes in-frame clones alone and lacks a portion of them. The sample lists over 65,000 clones; about 94% were seen once. The source material was T cells isolated from PBMCs. These receptors were obtained from a human donor in good health. CDR3s include the opening cysteine and the closing phenylalanine or tryptophan. Fields, in order: V gene, D gene, clone size, J gene, CDR3 protein, CDR3 DNA. A D gene is named only where the DNA matches it firmly. Rows give clone size only sometimes, using once, few, many, or a class for an expanded clone.

v_gene: TRBV5-6; d_gene: TRBD2; abundance: .; j_gene: TRBJ2-2; CDR3aa: CASSWRESGRVGELFF; CDR3nt: TGTGCCAGCAGCTGGAGGGAGAGCGGGAGAGTCGGGGAGCTGTTTTTT
v_gene: TRBV2; d_gene: .; abundance: .; j_gene: TRBJ1-2; CDR3aa: CASRMQANYGYTF; CDR3nt: TGTGCCAGCCGAATGCAAGCCAACTATGGCTACACCTTC
v_gene: TRBV27; d_gene: TRBD1; abundance: .; j_gene: TRBJ1-2; CDR3aa: CASSLSMGRQGGYGYTF; CDR3nt: TGTGCCAGCAGTTTATCGATGGGTAGACAGGGTGGCTATGGCTACACCTTC
v_gene: TRBV19; d_gene: .; abundance: .; j_gene: TRBJ1-5; CDR3aa: CASSRGMDGQPQHF; CDR3nt: TGTGCCAGTAGTAGAGGGATGGACGGCCAGCCCCAGCATTTT
v_gene: TRBV4-1; d_gene: TRBD1; abundance: .; j_gene: TRBJ2-1; CDR3aa: CASSPGTGYNEQFF; CDR3nt: TGCGCCAGCAGCCCGGGGACAGGGTACAATGAGCAGTTCTTC
v_gene: TRBV27; d_gene: TRBD1; abundance: .; j_gene: TRBJ1-4; CDR3aa: CASSSLPKPDRGGEKLFF; CDR3nt: TGTGCCAGCAGTTCACTACCCAAACCGGACAGGGGAGGTGAAAAACTGTTTTTT
v_gene: TRBV13; d_gene: .; abundance: once; j_gene: TRBJ2-3; CDR3aa: CASLSPGDTTDTQYF; CDR3nt: TGTGCCAGTTTGAGTCCCGGGGACACCACAGATACGCAGTATTTT
v_gene: TRBV28; d_gene: TRBD1; abundance: .; j_gene: TRBJ1-4; CDR3aa: CASSPSPGTGPGANEKLFF; CDR3nt: TGTGCCAGCAGTCCGAGTCCCGGGACAGGGCCCGGGGCTAATGAAAAACTGTTTTTT
v_gene: TRBV7-9; d_gene: .; abundance: .; j_gene: TRBJ2-1; CDR3aa: CASSVPPGQRSSYNEQFF; CDR3nt: TGTGCCAGCAGCGTCCCTCCGGGACAACGAAGCTCCTACAATGAGCAGTTCTTC
v_gene: TRBV5-1; d_gene: .; abundance: .; j_gene: TRBJ1-4; CDR3aa: CASSLQGTSTNEKLFF; CDR3nt: TGCGCCAGCAGCTTGCAGGGGACGTCTACTAATGAAAAACTGTTTTTT
v_gene: TRBV19; d_gene: .; abundance: .; j_gene: TRBJ2-1; CDR3aa: CASSMTKDNEQFF; CDR3nt: TGTGCCAGTAGTATGACAAAAGACAATGAGCAGTTCTTC
v_gene: TRBV2; d_gene: TRBD2; abundance: .; j_gene: TRBJ2-3; CDR3aa: CASSAGTSGRAGPDTQYF; CDR3nt: TGTGCCAGCAGTGCCGGGACTAGCGGGAGGGCCGGCCCAGATACGCAGTATTTT
v_gene: TRBV29-1; d_gene: .; abundance: .; j_gene: TRBJ1-2; CDR3aa: CSVEDRGWEYTF; CDR3nt: TGCAGCGTTGAAGATCGGGGGTGGGAATACACCTTC
v_gene: TRBV29-1; d_gene: .; abundance: .; j_gene: TRBJ1-2; CDR3aa: CSIGLAPYGYTF; CDR3nt: TGCAGCATAGGCCTAGCCCCTTATGGCTACACCTTC
v_gene: TRBV5-1; d_gene: .; abundance: .; j_gene: TRBJ2-1; CDR3aa: CASTGLSYNEQFF; CDR3nt: TGCGCCAGCACAGGGCTTTCCTACAATGAGCAGTTCTTC
v_gene: TRBV4-1; d_gene: TRBD1; abundance: .; j_gene: TRBJ2-2; CDR3aa: CASSQGLGTGYTGELFF; CDR3nt: TGCGCCAGCAGCCAAGGGCTCGGGACAGGGTATACCGGGGAGCTGTTTTTT
v_gene: TRBV5-1; d_gene: TRBD1; abundance: .; j_gene: TRBJ2-6; CDR3aa: CASSISAGTGLSGANVLTF; CDR3nt: TGCGCCAGCAGCATTTCGGCCGGGACAGGCCTATCTGGGGCCAACGTCCTGACTTTC
v_gene: TRBV30; d_gene: TRBD1; abundance: once; j_gene: TRBJ2-5; CDR3aa: CAWSVLDRGFTKTQYF; CDR3nt: TGTGCCTGGAGTGTACTGGACAGGGGTTTCACAAAGACCCAGTACTTC
v_gene: TRBV5-1; d_gene: .; abundance: .; j_gene: TRBJ2-7; CDR3aa: CASSLDPQGASYEQYF; CDR3nt: TGCGCCAGCAGCTTGGACCCACAGGGTGCCTCCTACGAGCAGTACTTC
v_gene: TRBV28; d_gene: .; abundance: .; j_gene: TRBJ2-7; CDR3aa: CASSQGSYEQYF; CDR3nt: TGTGCCAGCAGCCAGGGTTCTTACGAGCAGTACTTC
v_gene: TRBV19; d_gene: .; abundance: .; j_gene: TRBJ1-5; CDR3aa: CASSITQGPNQPQHF; CDR3nt: TGTGCCAGTAGTATAACACAGGGACCTAATCAGCCCCAGCATTTT
v_gene: TRBV27; d_gene: TRBD1; abundance: .; j_gene: TRBJ1-1; CDR3aa: CASSSRQGAPEAFF; CDR3nt: TGTGCCAGCAGTTCCAGACAGGGGGCCCCTGAAGCTTTCTTT
v_gene: TRBV6-1; d_gene: TRBD2; abundance: .; j_gene: TRBJ2-1; CDR3aa: CASSVAGAIYNEQFF; CDR3nt: TGTGCCAGCAGCGTAGCGGGAGCGATTTACAATGAGCAGTTCTTC
v_gene: TRBV5-1; d_gene: TRBD1; abundance: once; j_gene: TRBJ2-2; CDR3aa: CASNNRDRDTGELFF; CDR3nt: TGCGCCAGCAACAACCGGGACAGGGACACCGGGGAGCTGTTTTTT
v_gene: TRBV5-1; d_gene: .; abundance: .; j_gene: TRBJ1-5; CDR3aa: CASSLATGSNQPQHF; CDR3nt: TGCGCCAGCAGCTTGGCCACAGGGTCCAATCAGCCCCAGCATTTT
v_gene: TRBV7-6; d_gene: .; abundance: .; j_gene: TRBJ2-7; CDR3aa: CASSLGRDEQYF; CDR3nt: TGTGCCAGCAGTTTAGGCCGGGACGAGCAGTACTTC
v_gene: TRBV6-5; d_gene: .; abundance: .; j_gene: TRBJ1-5; CDR3aa: CASSLDRTYSNQPQHF; CDR3nt: TGTGCCAGCAGTTTGGACAGAACGTATAGCAATCAGCCCCAGCATTTT
v_gene: TRBV5-8; d_gene: TRBD1; abundance: .; j_gene: TRBJ1-2; CDR3aa: CASSLPGQDQSNYGYTF; CDR3nt: TGTGCCAGCAGTTTACCGGGACAGGACCAGTCTAACTATGGCTACACCTTC
v_gene: TRBV5-4; d_gene: TRBD2; abundance: .; j_gene: TRBJ2-7; CDR3aa: CASSLVLGGSYEQYF; CDR3nt: TGTGCCAGCAGCTTGGTTTTGGGGGGGTCCTACGAGCAGTACTTC
v_gene: TRBV5-1; d_gene: TRBD1; abundance: .; j_gene: TRBJ2-5; CDR3aa: CASSSGTVEKAQYF; CDR3nt: TGCGCCAGCAGCTCAGGGACAGTTGAAAAGGCCCAGTACTTC
v_gene: TRBV12-5; d_gene: TRBD1; abundance: .; j_gene: TRBJ2-1; CDR3aa: CASAITGGWDNEQFF; CDR3nt: TGTGCTAGTGCCATTACAGGGGGTTGGGACAATGAGCAGTTCTTC
v_gene: TRBV6-1; d_gene: .; abundance: .; j_gene: TRBJ2-7; CDR3aa: CASKGVWEQYF; CDR3nt: TGTGCCAGCAAGGGGGTGTGGGAGCAGTACTTC
v_gene: TRBV4-1; d_gene: .; abundance: .; j_gene: TRBJ1-5; CDR3aa: CASSLGDYQPQHF; CDR3nt: TGCGCCAGCAGTTTGGGGGACTATCAGCCCCAGCATTTT
v_gene: TRBV13; d_gene: TRBD2; abundance: .; j_gene: TRBJ2-7; CDR3aa: CASSLGWEGRNEQYF; CDR3nt: TGTGCCAGCAGCTTAGGGTGGGAGGGTCGCAACGAGCAGTACTTC
v_gene: TRBV25-1; d_gene: TRBD2; abundance: once; j_gene: TRBJ2-7; CDR3aa: CASSGVAGTSGSYEQYF; CDR3nt: TGTGCCAGCAGTGGCGTAGCCGGGACTAGCGGCTCCTACGAGCAGTACTTC
v_gene: TRBV6-5; d_gene: TRBD1; abundance: .; j_gene: TRBJ1-2; CDR3aa: CASRGDRAFGGYTF; CDR3nt: TGTGCCAGCAGAGGGGACAGGGCCTTCGGGGGCTACACCTTC
v_gene: TRBV5-1; d_gene: TRBD2; abundance: .; j_gene: TRBJ2-1; CDR3aa: CASSPITSGTGNEQFF; CDR3nt: TGCGCCAGCAGCCCAATAACTAGCGGGACGGGCAATGAGCAGTTCTTC
v_gene: TRBV4-1; d_gene: TRBD2; abundance: .; j_gene: TRBJ2-7; CDR3aa: CASSEQRGGSTYEQYF; CDR3nt: TGCGCCAGCAGCGAGCAGCGGGGGGGTTCGACCTACGAGCAGTACTTC
v_gene: TRBV18; d_gene: TRBD1; abundance: once; j_gene: TRBJ2-7; CDR3aa: CASSPLRGTGVYEQYF; CDR3nt: TGTGCCAGCTCACCATTACGAGGGACAGGAGTCTACGAGCAGTACTTC
v_gene: TRBV11-3; d_gene: TRBD1; abundance: .; j_gene: TRBJ1-2; CDR3aa: CASSPPGQNYGYTF; CDR3nt: TGTGCCAGCAGCCCTCCGGGACAGAACTATGGCTACACCTTC
v_gene: TRBV6-5; d_gene: .; abundance: .; j_gene: TRBJ2-7; CDR3aa: CASSSSDGDSYEQYF; CDR3nt: TGTGCCAGCAGTTCCTCTGACGGGGACTCCTACGAGCAGTACTTC